These 14 T cell receptor beta chains originate from one sample sequenced in a study of cytomegalovirus exposure and HLA in healthy donors. Generated by immunoSEQ multiplex PCR, the TCRdb table keeps only in-frame clones and is missing some. The sample shows fewer than 250,000 clones, around nine tenths of them seen only once. The source material was PBMCs. The receptors were gathered from a man aged 18 to 30 in good health and CMV-seronegative.

A note on this clone: At one end, the junction sequence differs from germline, possibly due to a read error. The chain employs TRBV18 and TRBJ2-3; 9 bases match TRBD1. The V gene's germline CDR1 is KGHSH and CDR2 LQKENI. The CDR3 spans 15 residues. In DNA form, the CDR3 reads TGTGCCAGCTCGCCACAGGGGGCGGTAGGAGATACGCAGTATTTT. This translates into CASSPQGAVGDTQYF.

V is TRBV28 and J is TRBJ1-5; D may be TRBD1 (5 bases). Germline V gene lookup returns CDR1 MDHEN and CDR2 SYDVKM. The V end lost 3 bases, the J end lost 7 bases, and 13 bases lay between the germline ends. This CDR3 is 14 amino acids long. The CDR3 DNA reads TGTGCCAGCAGTTTGAAGTCAGGGAAGCAGCCCCAGCATTTT. Its protein is CASSLKSGKQPQHF. Based on the CDR3 plus reference TRBV28 and TRBJ1-5, the full variable domain is DVKVTQSSRYLVKRTGEKVFLECVQDMDHENMFWYRQDPGLGLRLIYFSYDVKMKEKGDIPEGYSVSREKKERFSLILESASTNQTSMYLCASSLKSGKQPQHFGDGTRLSIL.

The genes are TRBV28 and TRBJ1-1; D might be TRBD1 (6 bases). V dropped 5 bases and J dropped 11 bases, with 24 bases sitting between them. Germline CDR1 is MDHEN and CDR2 is SYDVKM. The CDR3 totals 15 residues. CDR3: CASSEERTVQPGAFF. CDR3 in DNA: TGTGCCAGCAGTGAGGAGAGGACAGTCCAACCCGGGGCTTTCTTT.

V usage is TRBV9 and J usage is TRBJ1-2; TRBD1 is a possible D gene (5 bases). Germline loops: CDR1 SGDLS, CDR2 YYNGEE. The CDR3 runs 15 residues. Between the trimmed V and J ends, which lost 3 bases and 8 bases, there was a span of 20 bases. The CDR3 DNA is TGTGCCAGCAGCGGTTGGGGGGATCAAATTCTGGGCTACACCTTC. It codes for CASSGWGDQILGYTF.

V and J are TRBV28 and TRBJ1-5; 9 bases map to TRBD1. Germline CDR1 and CDR2: MDHEN and SYDVKM. This CDR3 spans 15 amino acids. V lost 4 bases and J lost 5; bases outside the gene matches: 6. CDR3 nucleotide sequence: TGTGCCAGCAGTTCGGGACAGGGAAATTATCAGCCCCAGCATTTT. Its translation is CASSSGQGNYQPQHF.

This chain uses TRBV7-2 with TRBJ2-2; no clear D gene. CDR1 is SGHTA, CDR2 FQGNSA, per germline. The CDR3 contains 14 residues. Trimming pared 5 bases from V and 5 bases from J, leaving 12 bases between. The CDR3 region has the DNA TGTGCCAGCAGCCACTCTACCTATACCGGGGAGCTGTTTTTT. Protein product: CASSHSTYTGELFF.

This rearrangement joins TRBV30 to TRBJ1-1; no firm D call. With 0 bases removed from V and 8 bases from J, the gap between germline ends came to 13 bases. The CDR3 consists of 13 residues. Germline V lookup: CDR1 GTSNPN, CDR2 SVGIG (reference sequence). In DNA, the CDR3 is TGTGCCTGGAGTGTAGATGATCGCGGGGAAGCTTTCTTT. Its protein is CAWSVDDRGEAFF.

The CDR3 protein is CASSPGLAGSQETQYF. The CDR3 coding sequence is TGTGCCAGCAGCCCGGGACTAGCGGGGAGTCAAGAGACCCAGTACTTC. V gene TRBV5-5 combines with J gene TRBJ2-5, with TRBD2 identical over 13 bases. Trimming took 4 bases from V and 2 from J; bases not matched to a gene: 5. This CDR3 has 16 residues. Germline V gene sequence: CDR1 SGHKS, CDR2 YYEKEE (reference sequence).

The chain uses TRBV7-2 and TRBJ2-5; TRBD2 matches 7 bases. Germline CDR1 and CDR2: SGHTA and FQGNSA. V shed 2 bases and J 5 bases; nucleotides not matched to a gene: 14. CDR3 size: 17 residues. The CDR3 bases are TGTGCCAGCAGCTTATCCCGGTCTAGCGGAGTTTGGGAGACCCAGTACTTC. Translated, it gives CASSLSRSSGVWETQYF. Filled out from reference TRBV7-2 and TRBJ2-5, the complete variable domain reads GAGVSQSPSNKVTEKGKDVELRCDPISGHTALYWYRQSLGQGLEFLIYFQGNSAPDKSGLPSDRFSAERTGGSVSTLTIQRTQQEDSAVYLCASSLSRSSGVWETQYFGPGTRLLVL.

This clone is a singleton in its sample. The V gene is TRBV19, the J gene TRBJ1-5; the match to TRBD1 covers 9 bases. J gave up 0 bases and V 4 bases, and 7 bases lay outside the gene matches. The CDR3 consists of 17 residues. Germline values: CDR1 LNHDA, CDR2 SQIVND (reference sequence). CDR3 sequence: CASSRGQGLYSNQPQHF. The CDR3 nucleotides are TGTGCCAGTAGTAGGGGACAGGGCCTTTATAGCAATCAGCCCCAGCATTTT.

This rearrangement joins TRBV6-5 to TRBJ2-7, with 9 bases identical to TRBD1. The V and J ends lost 2 bases and 3 bases, in that order; junction bases with no gene match: 5. Germline values: CDR1 MNHEY, CDR2 SVGAGI. This CDR3 has 15 residues. The CDR3 sequence is CASSYAKTGGYEQYF. In DNA, the CDR3 is TGTGCCAGCAGTTACGCGAAGACAGGGGGCTACGAGCAGTACTTC.

This chain joins TRBV10-3 and TRBJ2-2; 11 bases map to TRBD1. The CDR3 has 16 residues. J was trimmed by 7 bases and V by 2 bases; bases with no gene match: 6. Germline values: CDR1 ENHRY, CDR2 SYGVKD. The CDR3 here is CAISEPGQGVVGELFF. DNA for the CDR3: TGTGCCATCAGTGAGCCGGGACAGGGGGTTGTCGGGGAGCTGTTTTTT.

J is TRBJ1-1 and V is TRBV9, with 10 bases that match TRBD1. J lost 0 bases, V lost 2 bases, and 1 base had no gene match. There are 15 residues in the CDR3. The germline CDR1 and CDR2 sequences are SGDLS and YYNGEE. The CDR3 spells CASSVGQGLNTEAFF. The CDR3 DNA sequence: TGTGCCAGCAGCGTGGGACAGGGGTTGAACACTGAAGCTTTCTTT.

The chain is built from TRBV28 and TRBJ1-1, with D hard to call. Trimming cost V 6 bases and J 8 bases, with 16 bases left between them. Per germline, CDR1 MDHEN and CDR2 SYDVKM. The length of the CDR3 is 13 residues. This CDR3 is CASRLLREGEAFF. The CDR3 DNA reads as TGTGCCAGCAGGTTACTTAGGGAGGGAGAAGCTTTCTTT.